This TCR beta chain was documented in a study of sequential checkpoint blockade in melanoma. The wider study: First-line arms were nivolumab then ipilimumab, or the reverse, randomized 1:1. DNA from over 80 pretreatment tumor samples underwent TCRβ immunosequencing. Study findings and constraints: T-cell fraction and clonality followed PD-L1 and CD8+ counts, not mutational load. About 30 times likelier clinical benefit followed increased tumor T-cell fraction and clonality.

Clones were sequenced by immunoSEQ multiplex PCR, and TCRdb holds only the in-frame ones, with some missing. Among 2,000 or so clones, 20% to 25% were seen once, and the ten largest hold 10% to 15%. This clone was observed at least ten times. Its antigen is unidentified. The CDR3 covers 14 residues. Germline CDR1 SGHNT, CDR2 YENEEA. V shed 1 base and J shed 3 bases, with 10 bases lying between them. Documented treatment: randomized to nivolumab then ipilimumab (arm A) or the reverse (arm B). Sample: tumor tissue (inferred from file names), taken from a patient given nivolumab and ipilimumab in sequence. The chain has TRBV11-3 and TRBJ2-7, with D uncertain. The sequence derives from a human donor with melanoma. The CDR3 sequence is CASSLGSYDYEQYF. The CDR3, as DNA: TGTGCCAGCAGCTTAGGAAGCTATGACTACGAGCAGTACTTC.